The 30 T cell receptor beta chains listed next were all sequenced from one sample in a study of T-cell reconstitution after alpha-beta-depleted transplantation in children. This sample's TCRbeta library carried unique molecular identifier barcodes. Each CDR3 protein is one row after TCRdb ran MiXCR on the PCR reads. The sample includes approximately 650,000 distinct CDR3 sequences, 10% to 15% of them seen just once. The sample was PBMCs, taken before TCRalphabeta/CD19-depleted stem cell transplant. These receptor sequences come from a girl aged 2 to 9 with congenital amegakaryocytic thrombocytopenia, due to receive a stem cell transplant.

Ten or more counts support this clonotype. This chain uses TRBV7-3 with TRBJ2-3, with D possibly TRBD2 on 6 matching bases. The CDR3 runs to 13 residues. Germline V lookup: CDR1 SGHTA, CDR2 FQGTGA. The V gene lost 3 bases and the J gene lost 6 bases, with 10 bases spanning the gap. Here the CDR3 DNA reads TGTGCCAGCAGCTTTAGCGGAGGGGATACGCAGTATTTT. It encodes CASSFSGGDTQYF. Based on the CDR3 plus reference TRBV7-3 and TRBJ2-3, the full variable domain is GAGVSQTPSNKVTEKGKYVELRCDPISGHTALYWYRQSLGQGPEFLIYFQGTGAADDSGLPNDRFFAVRPEGSVSTLKIQRTERGDSAVYLCASSFSGGDTQYFGPGTRLTVL.

V usage is TRBV29-1 and J usage is TRBJ2-7, with D possibly being TRBD1 (6 bases). V was trimmed by 5 bases and J by 6 bases, leaving 23 bases between them. Germline V gene data show CDR1 as SQVTM and CDR2 as ANQGSEA. The CDR3 extends over 15 amino acids. CDR3 protein: CSVRTATQSSFEQYF. The CDR3 DNA is TGCAGCGTTAGGACAGCCACACAGTCCAGTTTCGAGCAGTACTTC.

The chain recombines TRBV5-1 with TRBJ2-3; D is ambiguous. Trimming stripped 4 bases from V and 4 bases from J, with 13 bases between. CDR1 and CDR2 from the germline V gene are SGHRS and YFSETQ. The CDR3 is 14 amino acids. For the CDR3, the DNA is TGCGCCAGCAGCATCCGCACGGCCGCAGATACGCAGTATTTT. It codes for CASSIRTAADTQYF.

This clonotype was recorded only once. Since the CDR3 does not end with the conserved phenylalanine or tryptophan, this likely comes from a read error. The chain's CDR3 is CASSLTSEQFI. CDR3 bases: TGTGCCAGCAGTCTAACTTCTGAGCAGTTCATC. The gene calls are TRBV11-2 and TRBJ2-1; D call uncertain. Germline CDR1 is SGHAT and CDR2 is FQNNGV. With 6 bases removed from V and 9 bases from J, the gap between germline ends came to 9 bases. The CDR3 extends over 11 amino acids.

The sample holds many counts of this clonotype. This chain uses TRBV5-1 with TRBJ2-2; D unclear. The germline gives CDR1 SGHRS, CDR2 YFSETQ. The CDR3 runs 11 residues. V dropped 5 bases and J dropped 5 bases, with 4 bases sitting between them. The DNA for the CDR3 is TGCGCCAGCAGAGAAACCGGGGAGCTGTTTTTT. As protein: CASRETGELFF.

This clonotype was seen many times. V is TRBV20-1 and J is TRBJ2-7; tentative D call: TRBD2 (6 bases). This CDR3 is 13 amino acids long. Trimming took off 4 bases at V and 3 bases at J, with 13 bases between the two ends. Per germline, CDR1 DFQATT and CDR2 SNEGSKA (reference sequence). CDR3 nucleotides: TGCAGTGCTAAAGGGGACTTGCTCTACGAGCAGTACTTC. It specifies CSAKGDLLYEQYF.

Only a few counts were recorded for this clonotype. This chain connects TRBV18 to TRBJ2-1; TRBD2 matches at 10 bases. Germline V gene lookup returns CDR1 KGHSH and CDR2 LQKENI. The CDR3 has 15 residues. Losses at the gene ends were 1 base for V and 8 bases for J; bases not matched to a gene: 5. The CDR3 coding sequence is TGTGCCAGCTCACCACACAGCGGGAGGGTCCATGAGCAGTTCTTC. Translated: CASSPHSGRVHEQFF. Full variable domain (rest looked up from reference TRBV18 and TRBJ2-1): NAGVMQNPRHLVRRRGQEARLRCSPMKGHSHVYWYRQLPEEGLKFMVYLQKENIIDESGMPKERFSAEFPKEGPSILRIQQVVRGDSAAYFCASSPHSGRVHEQFFGPGTRLTVL.

This clonotype has ten or more counts. The V and J genes are TRBV20-1 and TRBJ2-6, with D tentatively TRBD2 (5 bases). CDR3 length equals 13 residues. Per the germline V gene, CDR1 is DFQATT and CDR2 is SNEGSKA (reference sequence). Trimming cost V 4 bases and J 4 bases, with 8 bases left between them. This CDR3 is CSAIASGANVLTF. CDR3 sequence (DNA): TGCAGTGCTATAGCGTCAGGGGCCAACGTCCTGACTTTC.

This clonotype was observed many times. V usage is TRBV6-5 and J usage is TRBJ2-5; D gene uncertain. Deletions cut 5 bases from V and 4 bases from J, with 14 bases between. Germline values: CDR1 MNHEY, CDR2 SVGAGI. The CDR3 sequence is 14 residues long. The DNA for the CDR3 is TGTGCCAGCAGTCAGTCGGGCGCCTTAGAGACCCAGTACTTC. This encodes CASSQSGALETQYF.

To note about this clonotype: A much bigger clone sits one base away, suggesting this may be a read error. The chain links TRBV12-3 or TRBV12-4 to TRBJ2-3; D could derive from TRBD1 or TRBD2 (6 bases each). The CDR3 spans 16 residues. Between the trimmed V and J ends, which lost 5 bases and 3 bases, there was a span of 18 bases. CDR3 sequence reads: CASSPGGGKRTDTQYF. The CDR3 DNA follows: TGTGCCAGCAGTCCCGGAGGGGGTAAGAGGACAGATACGCAGTATTTT.

This clonotype was seen repeatedly, ten times or more. The V and J genes are TRBV20-1 and TRBJ2-1; D not certain. Germline V gives CDR1 DFQATT, CDR2 SNEGSKA (reference sequence). CDR3 length: 14 residues. The V and J ends lost 3 bases and 2 bases respectively, with 11 bases between them. The CDR3 protein is CSASVGYPYNEQFF. The CDR3 DNA reads TGCAGTGCTAGTGTCGGATACCCCTACAATGAGCAGTTCTTC.

There are many counts of this clonotype. This chain links TRBV4-1 with TRBJ2-7, with D hard to call. The CDR3 runs 14 residues. Germline V gene lookup returns CDR1 MGHRA and CDR2 YSYEKL. V was cut by 0 bases and J by 5 bases, with 11 bases left in between. The CDR3 spells CASSQDRSVDEQYF. CDR3 DNA sequence: TGCGCCAGCAGCCAAGATAGATCAGTAGACGAGCAGTACTTC.

Ten or more counts support this clonotype. This chain links TRBV5-1 with TRBJ2-7, with 7 positions matching TRBD1. Trimming took 3 bases from V and 3 from J; bases not matched to a gene: 15. This CDR3 has 17 amino acids. Germline V gene sequence: CDR1 SGHRS, CDR2 YFSETQ. The CDR3 here is CASSWDTQTGTFYEQYF. Here the CDR3 DNA reads TGCGCCAGCAGCTGGGACACCCAGACAGGGACGTTCTACGAGCAGTACTTC.

V usage is TRBV10-3 and J usage is TRBJ2-3, with TRBD2 identical over 10 bases. Germline V CDR1 and CDR2: ENHRY, SYGVKD. This CDR3 spans 17 amino acids. Germline trimming cut 6 bases from V and 5 bases from J; bases unmatched to any gene: 14. This CDR3 reads CAIRSGLAAFVGDTQYF. The CDR3 DNA reads TGTGCCATCAGGAGCGGACTAGCGGCCTTCGTCGGAGATACGCAGTATTTT.

Note on this clonotype: Germline is not matched at one junction end, which may reflect a read error. The chain is built from TRBV7-2 and TRBJ2-7; 7 bases line up with TRBD2. The CDR3 spans 15 residues. Germline CDR1 is SGHTA and CDR2 is FQGNSA. In DNA form, the CDR3 reads TGTGCCAGCAGCTTAGTCGCGGGAGCGCGGAACGAGCAGCACTTC. Its translation is CASSLVAGARNEQHF.

The chain employs TRBV7-6 and TRBJ1-1; D is uncertain. Looked up from germline, CDR1 is SGHVS and CDR2 is FNYEAQ. The CDR3 runs to 14 residues. V shed 1 base and J shed 1 base, with 7 bases lying between them. The DNA of the CDR3 is TGTGCCAGCAGCTTAGGAAGTCCGAACACTGAAGCTTTCTTT. Amino acid sequence: CASSLGSPNTEAFF.

This clonotype came up many times. J is TRBJ1-4 and V is TRBV29-1, with 9 bases fitting TRBD1. Germline-derived CDR1 and CDR2 are SQVTM and ANQGSEA. The CDR3 has 13 residues. V lost 7 bases to trimming and J lost 5 bases; unmatched junction nucleotides: 5. As DNA, the CDR3 is TGCAGCGCCACGGACAGGGGAAATGAAAAACTGTTTTTT. It specifies CSATDRGNEKLFF.

Comment on this clonotype: The junction does not match germline at one end; this may be a read error. The chain recombines TRBV5-1 with TRBJ2-1; D may be TRBD1 or TRBD2 (6 bases each). In germline, CDR1 is SGHRS, CDR2 YFSETQ. This CDR3 comprises 11 residues. The CDR3 is CASSLGRGRAF. CDR3 coding DNA: TGCGCCAGCAGCTTGGGTCGGGGGCGGGCCTTC.

This clonotype was seen at least ten times. The CDR3, as DNA: TGCAGCGTTGGGGGGGAGGGCTATGAGCAGTTCTTC. This codes for CSVGGEGYEQFF. This chain uses TRBV29-1 with TRBJ2-1, with 7 bases lining up with TRBD2. Germline assignment: CDR1 SQVTM and CDR2 ANQGSEA. V was clipped by 4 bases and J by 8 bases; unmatched bases: 5. The CDR3 runs 12 residues.

This clonotype was detected many times. The gene calls are TRBV4-1 and TRBJ2-5; D remains unclear. The V gene's germline CDR1 is MGHRA and CDR2 YSYEKL. This CDR3 has 15 amino acids. Trimming removed 0 bases from V and 6 bases from J, with 14 bases in between. Here the CDR3 reads CASSQEWKGIKTQYF. The CDR3 DNA reads as TGCGCCAGCAGCCAAGAGTGGAAGGGCATTAAGACCCAGTACTTC.

This clonotype was counted ten times or more. The V call is TRBV10-3, the J call TRBJ2-7; D not resolved. Germline V gene data show CDR1 as ENHRY and CDR2 as SYGVKD. This CDR3 contains 13 residues. The germline V and J ends were trimmed by 8 bases and 0 bases, with 11 bases remaining between them. In DNA form, the CDR3 reads TGTGCCATCGGTGCGGCAAGCTCCTACGAGCAGTACTTC. Translation: CAIGAASSYEQYF.

Points on this clonotype: A much larger clone sits a single nucleotide away, making a read error possible. The CDR3, as DNA: TGTGCCACCAGTGACCCGGGGACAGGGCCTGAGACCCAGTACTTC. As protein: CATSDPGTGPETQYF. The V and J genes are TRBV10-3 and TRBJ2-5; 9 positions agree with TRBD1. The CDR3 is 15 amino acids. CDR1 and CDR2 from the germline V gene are ENHRY and SYGVKD.

The chain uses TRBV2 and TRBJ2-2; D is unclear. The length of the CDR3 is 13 residues. V was shortened by 7 bases and J by 0 bases, with 6 bases between the two germline ends. Germline CDR1 is SNHLY and CDR2 is FYNNEI. The CDR3 is CASTTTNTGELFF. Written as DNA, the CDR3 is TGTGCCAGCACAACTACGAACACCGGGGAGCTGTTTTTT.

This clonotype was counted a few times. V is TRBV4-1 and J is TRBJ2-1; 8 nucleotides line up with TRBD1. This CDR3 region has 16 residues. The germline V gene encodes CDR1 MGHRA and CDR2 YSYEKL. J gave up 5 bases and V 0 bases, and 6 bases lay outside the gene matches. The CDR3 nucleotides are TGCGCCAGCAGCCAAGATGTAAGGACAGGGCACAATGAGCAGTTCTTC. Protein sequence: CASSQDVRTGHNEQFF.

Ten or more counts support this clonotype. The chain joins TRBV10-3 to TRBJ1-1; D not certain. V lost 0 bases to trimming and J lost 8 bases, with 7 bases between them. Germline values: CDR1 ENHRY, CDR2 SYGVKD. The CDR3 covers 12 residues. This chain's CDR3 is CAISESDMEAFF. Here the CDR3 DNA reads TGTGCCATCAGTGAGTCTGATATGGAAGCTTTCTTT.

The chain links TRBV12-3 or TRBV12-4 to TRBJ2-5; D is uncertain. The CDR3 has 15 residues. V was trimmed by 2 bases and J by 3 bases, leaving 13 bases between them. The CDR3 bases are TGTGCCAGCAGTTTAAACGGCCTGAATAAAGAGACCCAGTACTTC. It yields the protein CASSLNGLNKETQYF.

The J gene is TRBJ2-7, the V gene TRBV4-1; 9 nucleotides agree with TRBD2. The CDR3 extends over 14 amino acids. CDR1 is MGHRA, CDR2 YSYEKL, per germline. The J segment lost 5 bases and the V segment lost 6 bases, leaving 8 bases of the junction unmatched. This CDR3 is CASSTGLANNEQYF. CDR3 coding DNA: TGCGCCAGCAGTACCGGACTAGCGAACAACGAGCAGTACTTC.

As for this clonotype: The junction departs from germline at one end; a sequencing error may be responsible. The chain employs TRBV20-1 and TRBJ2-7, with 16 bases that match TRBD2. There are 16 residues in the CDR3. Germline values: CDR1 DFQATT, CDR2 SNEGSKA (reference sequence). The CDR3 DNA follows: TGCTGTGCGAGTGGGACTAGCGGGAGGGAGACCTACGAGCAGTACTTC. Protein sequence: CCASGTSGRETYEQYF.

This clonotype showed up just once. A read error may be the cause here, since a much bigger clone is one base away. V is TRBV9 and J is TRBJ2-1; 13 nucleotides agree with TRBD2. Germline V gives CDR1 SGDLS, CDR2 YYNGEE. CDR3 length: 16 residues. CDR3 nucleotide sequence: TGTGCCAGCAGCGTAGAAGGACTAGCGGGAGTTGTTGAGCCGTTCTTC. Its translation is CASSVEGLAGVVEPFF.

In its sample, this clonotype was seen many times. V and J are TRBV29-1 and TRBJ2-3; possible D gene TRBD1, 5 bases. Trimming took 0 bases from V and 6 from J, leaving 13 bases between them. The CDR3 sequence is 14 residues long. The germline gives CDR1 SQVTM, CDR2 ANQGSEA. CDR3 residues: CSVEDEGVRDTQYF. DNA for the CDR3: TGCAGCGTTGAAGATGAAGGGGTGCGGGATACGCAGTATTTT.